The 9 T cell receptor beta chains below come from one sample, sequenced in a study of blood T cell repertoires in COVID-19 (dated by TCRdb to 2020 to 2022). Libraries were constructed by the immunoSEQ multiplex PCR assay. TCRdb took this table from immuneACCESS and kept in-frame rearrangements with V and J called. Such tables lack part of the clones; where checked against another copy, unresolved V genes explain under half of the gap, and the rest is unexplained. Counted in this sample were 150,000 to 200,000 clones; approximately 86% of them appeared once. Around 8.9% of the sample goes to the ten largest clones. The source material was peripheral blood. These receptors originate from a woman older than 75 with COVID-19, enrolled during active disease.

The genes are TRBV4-1 and TRBJ1-4; 10 bases are a match to TRBD1. Germline V gives CDR1 MGHRA, CDR2 YSYEKL. J gave up 7 bases and V 4 bases, and 6 bases lay outside the gene matches. The CDR3 contains 15 residues. CDR3 residues: CASSPPGQGGEKLFF. Here the CDR3 DNA reads TGCGCCAGCAGCCCCCCCGGACAGGGGGGTGAAAAACTGTTTTTT.

The rearrangement joins TRBV12-3 or TRBV12-4 to TRBJ1-1; no definite D call. This CDR3 is built from 13 residues. Trimming removed 2 bases at V and 4 bases at J, with 8 bases between. In DNA form, the CDR3 reads TGTGCCAGCAGTTTATTAGGAGCCACTGAAGCTTTCTTT. Its translation: CASSLLGATEAFF.

The chain combines TRBV27 with TRBJ1-1; TRBD1 agrees at 8 bases. Germline-derived CDR1 and CDR2 are MNHEY and SMNVEV (reference sequence). Unmatched junction bases numbered 7, after V lost 6 bases and J lost 1 base. The CDR3 is 15 residues long. CDR3 DNA sequence: TGTGCCAGCAGGAAGAACAGGGGGGGGAACACTGAAGCTTTCTTT. This encodes CASRKNRGGNTEAFF.

The CDR3 sequence: CASSIGGSGGPRETQYF. The CDR3 DNA reads TGTGCCAGTAGTATAGGGGGTAGCGGGGGCCCAAGGGAGACCCAGTACTTC. The chain links TRBV19 to TRBJ2-5; 9 nucleotides match TRBD2. The CDR3 runs to 17 residues. Germline CDR1 and CDR2: LNHDA and SQIVND (reference sequence). Unmatched junction bases numbered 11, after V lost 1 base and J lost 5 bases.

The chain recombines TRBV7-3 with TRBJ1-1, with D unclear. CDR1 is SGHTA and CDR2 is FQGTGA in the germline V gene. V lost 3 bases and J 1 base, leaving 12 bases between the germline ends. The CDR3 spans 15 residues. The CDR3 loop reads CASSFGGMSNTEAFF. The DNA of the CDR3 is TGTGCCAGCAGCTTTGGAGGCATGTCGAACACTGAAGCTTTCTTT.

V gene TRBV5-1 combines with J gene TRBJ2-3; TRBD2 aligns across 8 bases. The CDR3 sequence is 15 residues long. Losses at the gene ends were 4 bases for V and 1 base for J; bases not matched to a gene: 5. CDR1 is SGHRS and CDR2 is YFSETQ in the germline V gene. DNA of the CDR3: TGCGCCAGCAGCATAGCGGGGATGGGCACAGATACGCAGTATTTT. This codes for CASSIAGMGTDTQYF.

V and J are TRBV12-3 or TRBV12-4 and TRBJ2-1, with 7 bases matching TRBD1. CDR3 length: 13 amino acids. V lost 3 bases to trimming and J lost 15 bases; unmatched junction nucleotides: 11. The chain's CDR3 is CASSLGGTVSMFF. CDR3 bases: TGTGCCAGCAGTTTGGGTGGGACAGTGAGTATGTTCTTC.

This clone was seen a few times. V and J are TRBV27 and TRBJ2-7, with D perhaps TRBD1 (5 bases). In germline, CDR1 is MNHEY, CDR2 SMNVEV (reference sequence). V was trimmed by 3 bases and J by 7 bases, leaving 16 bases between them. This CDR3 has 14 amino acids. The CDR3 reads CASSFLQGMGEQYF. The CDR3 DNA sequence: TGTGCCAGCAGTTTTCTGCAGGGAATGGGGGAGCAGTACTTC.

The chain employs TRBV6-5 and TRBJ2-5; tentative D call: TRBD2 (5 bases). The V and J ends lost 5 bases and 9 bases respectively, with 19 bases between them. The CDR3 sequence is 14 residues long. CDR1 and CDR2 (germline): MNHEY, SVGAGI. CDR3 bases: TGTGCCAGCAGTACTAGATTTGAGATCGTCGCCCAGTACTTC. As protein: CASSTRFEIVAQYF.